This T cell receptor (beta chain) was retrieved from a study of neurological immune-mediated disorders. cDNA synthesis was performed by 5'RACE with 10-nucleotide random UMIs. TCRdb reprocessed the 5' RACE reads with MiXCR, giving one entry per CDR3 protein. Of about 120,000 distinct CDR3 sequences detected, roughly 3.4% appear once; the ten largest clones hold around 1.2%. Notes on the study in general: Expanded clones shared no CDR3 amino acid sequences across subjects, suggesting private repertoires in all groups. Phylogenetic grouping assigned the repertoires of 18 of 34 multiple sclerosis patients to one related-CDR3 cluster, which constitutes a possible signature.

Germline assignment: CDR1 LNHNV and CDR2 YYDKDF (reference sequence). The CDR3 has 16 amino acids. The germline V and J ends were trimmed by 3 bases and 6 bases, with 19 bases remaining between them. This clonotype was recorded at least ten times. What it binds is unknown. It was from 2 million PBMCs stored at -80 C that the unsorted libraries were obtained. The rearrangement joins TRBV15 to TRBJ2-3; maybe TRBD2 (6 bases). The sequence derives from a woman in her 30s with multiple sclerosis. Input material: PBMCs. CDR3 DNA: TGTGCCACCAGCAGCCGGGACTCCCCGAAGCAGGATACGCAGTATTTT. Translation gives CATSSRDSPKQDTQYF.